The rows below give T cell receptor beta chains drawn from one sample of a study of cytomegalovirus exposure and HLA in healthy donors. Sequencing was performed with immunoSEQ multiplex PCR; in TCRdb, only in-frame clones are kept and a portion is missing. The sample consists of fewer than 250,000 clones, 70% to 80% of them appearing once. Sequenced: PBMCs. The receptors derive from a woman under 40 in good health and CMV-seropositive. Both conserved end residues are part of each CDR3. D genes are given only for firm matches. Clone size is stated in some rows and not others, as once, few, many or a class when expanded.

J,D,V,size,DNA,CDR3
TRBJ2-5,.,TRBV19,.,TGTGCCAGTAGTATTGACTCTATGGGGACCCAGTACTTC,CASSIDSMGTQYF
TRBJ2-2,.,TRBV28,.,TGTGCCAGCCTTGGAATAGCGAGTCCAGAAACCGGGGAGCTGTTTTTT,CASLGIASPETGELFF
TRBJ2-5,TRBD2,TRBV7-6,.,TGTGCCAGCAGCAGAGGACTAGCCCCGAGTCAGGCCCAGTACTTC,CASSRGLAPSQAQYF
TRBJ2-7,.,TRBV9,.,TGTGCCAGCAGCCCACAGGTTCACTCCTACGAGCAGTACTTC,CASSPQVHSYEQYF
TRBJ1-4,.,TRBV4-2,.,TGTGCCAGCAGCCCCCGGAGGGCGACGGGTGAAAAACTGTTTTTT,CASSPRRATGEKLFF
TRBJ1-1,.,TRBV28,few,TGTGCCAGCAGTTACAGCTTCATGAACACTGAAGCTTTCTTT,CASSYSFMNTEAFF
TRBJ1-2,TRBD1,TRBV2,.,TGTGCCAGCAGTGAACAGGGGGTCCTCTATGGCTACACCTTC,CASSEQGVLYGYTF
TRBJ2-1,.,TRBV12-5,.,TGTGCTAGTGGTTTGGTAGTTTCGGGTGAGCAGTTCTTC,CASGLVVSGEQFF
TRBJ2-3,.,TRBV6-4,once,TGTGCCAGCAGTGAGGAAAACTATCCCACAGATACGCAGTATTTT,CASSEENYPTDTQYF
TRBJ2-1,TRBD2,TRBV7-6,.,TGTGCCAGCAGCTTACTGGGACTAGCGGGGGGTTACAATGAGCAGTTCTTC,CASSLLGLAGGYNEQFF
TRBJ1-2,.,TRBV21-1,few,TGTGCCAACGATAACGGCGGCTTC,CANDNGGF
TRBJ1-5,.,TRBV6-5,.,TGTGCCAGCAGTTACGGGCAGGGCGGACAGCCCCAGCATTTT,CASSYGQGGQPQHF
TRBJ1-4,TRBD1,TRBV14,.,TGTGCCAGCAGCCATAACAGGGGCGAAAAACTGTTTTTT,CASSHNRGEKLFF
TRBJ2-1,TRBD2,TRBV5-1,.,TGCGCCAGCAGCCCAGGCTTCATTAGCGGGGGGGCAAGTGAGCAGTTCTTC,CASSPGFISGGASEQFF
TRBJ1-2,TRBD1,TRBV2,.,TGTGCCAGCAGCCCAGACAGGGGGCTAAACTATGGCTACACCTTC,CASSPDRGLNYGYTF
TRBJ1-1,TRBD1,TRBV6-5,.,TGTGCCAGCTCCCGTGGGGACAGTTGGGCTTTCTTT,CASSRGDSWAFF
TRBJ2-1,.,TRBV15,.,TGTGCCACCAGCAGAGGCCCAGCGGTGGGTGAGCAGTTCTTC,CATSRGPAVGEQFF
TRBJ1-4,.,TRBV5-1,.,TGCGCCAGCAGCTTGAGCCGACTAATGGGAAAAACTGTTTTT,CASSLSRLMGKTVF
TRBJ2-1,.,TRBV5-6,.,TGTGCCAGCAGCTTTCCTTACAATGAGCAGTTCTTC,CASSFPYNEQFF
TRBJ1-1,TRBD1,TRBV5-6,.,TGTGCCAGCAGCCCCGGACAGGGAATCACTGAAGCTTTCTTT,CASSPGQGITEAFF
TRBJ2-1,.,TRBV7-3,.,TGTGCCAGCAGCTTTGGCTCCCTGAATGAGCAGTTCTTC,CASSFGSLNEQFF
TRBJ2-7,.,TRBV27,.,TGTGCCAGCAGTTGGTCCTCGGGGAGAACCTACGAGCAGTACTTC,CASSWSSGRTYEQYF
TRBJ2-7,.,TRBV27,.,TGTGCCAGCGCCCCAGGGGGGACCCGGGCAGGGGAGCAGTACTTC,CASAPGGTRAGEQYF
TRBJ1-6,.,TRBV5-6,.,TGTGCCAGCAGCCGCGCAGGTCAATCCTATAATTCACCCCTCCACTTT,CASSRAGQSYNSPLHF
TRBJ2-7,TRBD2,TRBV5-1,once,TGCGCCAGCAGCCCTAGCGGGAGCTCCTACGAGCAGTACTTC,CASSPSGSSYEQYF
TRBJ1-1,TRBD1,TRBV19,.,TGTGCCAGTAGTATAGATGGGACAGGAGGGAACACTGAAGCTTTCTTT,CASSIDGTGGNTEAFF
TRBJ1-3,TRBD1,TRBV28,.,TGTGCCAGCAGTCCGCGGACAGGGGGCATAACTCGCAACACCATATATTTT,CASSPRTGGITRNTIYF
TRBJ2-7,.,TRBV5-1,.,TGCGCCAGCAGCCCGTTACAGGGTTACTCCTACGAGCAGTACTTC,CASSPLQGYSYEQYF
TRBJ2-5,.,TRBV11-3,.,TGTGCCAGCAGTACAGGGTACCAAGAGACCCAGTACTTC,CASSTGYQETQYF
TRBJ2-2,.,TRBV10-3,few,TGTGCCACTCTAAAAAACACCGGGGAGCTGTTTTTT,CATLKNTGELFF
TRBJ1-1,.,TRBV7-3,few,TGTGCCAGCAGCCGACAGATTAACACTGAAGCTTTCTTT,CASSRQINTEAFF
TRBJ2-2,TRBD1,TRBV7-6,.,TGTGCCAGCAGCTTTGGAACAGGGGGCACCGGGGAGCTGTTTTTT,CASSFGTGGTGELFF
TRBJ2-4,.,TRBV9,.,TGTGCCAGCAGCGGCGATGGAGCCAAAAACATTCAGTACTTC,CASSGDGAKNIQYF
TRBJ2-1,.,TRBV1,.,TGCACCAGAACGTTCGGGACAGGGGGTTACAATGAGCAGTTCTTC,CTRTFGTGGYNEQFF
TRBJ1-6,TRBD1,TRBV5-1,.,TGCGCCAGCAGACCATCCGGGACAGGCAATTCACCCCTCCACTTT,CASRPSGTGNSPLHF
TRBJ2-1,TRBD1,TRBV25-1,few,TGTGCCAGCAGCCCAAGTCGGGGACAGGGATACAATGAGCAGTTCTTC,CASSPSRGQGYNEQFF
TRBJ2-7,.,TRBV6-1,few,TGTGCCAGCAGTCCCAGGATCTACGAGCAGTACTTC,CASSPRIYEQYF
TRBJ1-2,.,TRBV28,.,TGTGCCAGTACAGACCGATATGGCTACACCTTC,CASTDRYGYTF
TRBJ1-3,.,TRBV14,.,TGTGCCAGCAGCCAAGTGGCTTCTGGAAACACCATATATTTT,CASSQVASGNTIYF
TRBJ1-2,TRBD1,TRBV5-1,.,TGCGCCAGCAGCCCTGAAGGGGGCCGGTATGGCTACACCTTC,CASSPEGGRYGYTF
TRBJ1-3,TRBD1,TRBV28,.,TGTGCCAGCAGTTCACAAGAGACAGGGGTGGGAAACACCATATATTTT,CASSSQETGVGNTIYF
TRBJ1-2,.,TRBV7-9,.,TGTGCCAGCAGCTTAGCCTGGGTAGGGGAAGGCTACACCTTC,CASSLAWVGEGYTF
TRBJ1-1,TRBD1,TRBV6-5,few,TGTGCCAGCAGTTCGGGTGTATTTGGGACAGGGGAGATCTTT,CASSSGVFGTGEIF
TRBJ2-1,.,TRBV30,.,TGTGCCTGGAGTATCTTATACAATGAGCAGTTCTTC,CAWSILYNEQFF
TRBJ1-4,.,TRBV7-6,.,TGTGCCAGCAGCCCTACTTACCGGGACACGGAGAAACTGTTTTTT,CASSPTYRDTEKLFF
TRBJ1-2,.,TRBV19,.,TGTGCCAGTAGTCGCCAGGATGGCTACACCTTC,CASSRQDGYTF
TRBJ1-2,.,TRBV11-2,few,TGTGCCAGCAGCTCCACACCGCAGGGCCCCTTCTATGGCTACACCTTC,CASSSTPQGPFYGYTF
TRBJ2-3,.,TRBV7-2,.,TGTGCCAGCAGCTTAGGACTAGACCTAGCATTTACGCAGTATTTT,CASSLGLDLAFTQYF